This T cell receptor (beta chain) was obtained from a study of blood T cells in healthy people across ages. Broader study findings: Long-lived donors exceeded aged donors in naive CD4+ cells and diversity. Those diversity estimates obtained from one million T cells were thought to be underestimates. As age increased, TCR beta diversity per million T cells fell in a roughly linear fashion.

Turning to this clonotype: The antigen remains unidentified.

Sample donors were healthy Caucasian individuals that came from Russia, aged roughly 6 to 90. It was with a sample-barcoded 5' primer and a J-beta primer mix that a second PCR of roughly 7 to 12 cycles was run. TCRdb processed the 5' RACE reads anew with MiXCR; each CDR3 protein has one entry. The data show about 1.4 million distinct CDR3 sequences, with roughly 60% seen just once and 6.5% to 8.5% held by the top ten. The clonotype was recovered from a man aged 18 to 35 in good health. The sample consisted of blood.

The CDR3 protein is CASSQEGGTSNEQFF. The CDR3 region has the DNA TGCGCCAGCAGCCAAGAAGGCGGGACTAGCAATGAGCAGTTCTTC. V usage is TRBV4-1 and J usage is TRBJ2-1; 8 bases match TRBD2. The V gene end was trimmed by 0 bases and the J gene end by 6 bases; junction bases not matched to a gene: 4. The CDR3 is 15 amino acids. Germline values: CDR1 MGHRA, CDR2 YSYEKL.